The T cell receptor beta chain under discussion was sequenced for a study of naive and memory T cell subsets. Amplification of ligated cDNA took four PCR rounds with SP2 and nested alpha and beta constant primers. For blood and skin samples, reverse transcription used TCR alpha and beta constant primers. TCRdb re-called the 5' RACE reads through MiXCR, storing one row per CDR3 protein. The sample has 30,000 to 40,000 distinct CDR3 sequences, around 17% seen once. The library had UMIs added by 3' ligation of an oligonucleotide to TCR cDNA. Adult healthy volunteers gave 2.5 ml peripheral blood for whole-blood RNA. Unsorted total RNA, roughly 1 to 1000 ng, was DNase treated before reverse transcription. As to this clonotype: Antigen unknown.

V lost 4 bases to trimming and J lost 4 bases, with 17 bases between them. The CDR3 is 15 amino acids. CDR1 is SGHDT, CDR2 YYEEEE, per germline. Study results and limitations: TCR transcript changes with activation or differentiation may affect this RNA method.

This rearrangement joins TRBV5-6 to TRBJ1-1; D is uncertain. This TCR came from a female donor in good health. The CDR3 coding sequence is TGTGCCAGCAGCCGACGCATGACTATAGGCACTGAAGCTTTCTTT. Translation gives CASSRRMTIGTEAFF.